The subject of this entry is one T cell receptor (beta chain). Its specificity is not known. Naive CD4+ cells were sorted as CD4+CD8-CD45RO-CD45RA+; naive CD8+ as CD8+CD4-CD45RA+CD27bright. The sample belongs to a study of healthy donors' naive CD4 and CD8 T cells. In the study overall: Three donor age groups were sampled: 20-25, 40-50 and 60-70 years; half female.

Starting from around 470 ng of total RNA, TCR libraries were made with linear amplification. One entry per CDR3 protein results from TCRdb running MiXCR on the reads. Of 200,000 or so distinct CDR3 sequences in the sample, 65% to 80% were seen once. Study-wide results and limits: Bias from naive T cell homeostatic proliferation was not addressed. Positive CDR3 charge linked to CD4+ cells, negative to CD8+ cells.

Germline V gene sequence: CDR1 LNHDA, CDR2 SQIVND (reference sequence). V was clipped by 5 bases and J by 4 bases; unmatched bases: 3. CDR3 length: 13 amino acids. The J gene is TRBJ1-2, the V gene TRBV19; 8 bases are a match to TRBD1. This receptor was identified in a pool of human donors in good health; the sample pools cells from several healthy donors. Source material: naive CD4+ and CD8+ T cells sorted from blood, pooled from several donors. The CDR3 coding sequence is TGTGCCAGTAGTTCGACAGGGGCCTATGGCTACACCTTC. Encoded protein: CASSSTGAYGYTF.